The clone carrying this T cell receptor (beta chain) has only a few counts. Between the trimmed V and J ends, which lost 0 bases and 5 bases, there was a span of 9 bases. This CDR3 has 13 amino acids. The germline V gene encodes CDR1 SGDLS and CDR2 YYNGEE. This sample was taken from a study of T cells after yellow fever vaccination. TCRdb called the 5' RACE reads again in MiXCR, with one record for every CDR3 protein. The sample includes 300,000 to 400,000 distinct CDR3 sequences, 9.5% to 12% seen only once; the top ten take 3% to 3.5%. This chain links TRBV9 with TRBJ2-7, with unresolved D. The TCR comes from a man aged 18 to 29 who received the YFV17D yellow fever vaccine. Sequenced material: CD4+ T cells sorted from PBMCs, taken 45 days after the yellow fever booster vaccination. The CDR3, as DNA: TGTGCCAGCAGCGTAGAGCCCAGAAACGAGCAGTACTTC. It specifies CASSVEPRNEQYF.